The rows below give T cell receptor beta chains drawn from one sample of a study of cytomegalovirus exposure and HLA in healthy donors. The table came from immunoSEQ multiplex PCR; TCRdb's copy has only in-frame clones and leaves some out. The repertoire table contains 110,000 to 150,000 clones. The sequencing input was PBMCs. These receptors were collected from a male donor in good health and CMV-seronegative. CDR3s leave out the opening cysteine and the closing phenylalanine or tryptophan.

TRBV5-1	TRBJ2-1	ASSFGRAAYNEQF
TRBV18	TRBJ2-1	ASSPRLGGGLGDEQF
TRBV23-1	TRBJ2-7	ASSQLDRGSSYEQY
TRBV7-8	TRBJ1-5	ASSQGSGSNQPQH
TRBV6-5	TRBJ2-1	ASRLRLATNEQF
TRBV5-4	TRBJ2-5	ASSLDSKETQY
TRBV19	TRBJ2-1	ASSRRYNEQF
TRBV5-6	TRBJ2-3	ASSYGRVRTVGFAQY
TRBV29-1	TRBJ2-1	SVPQRGASNEQF
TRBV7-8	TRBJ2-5	ASSPEPQVQETQY
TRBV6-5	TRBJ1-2	ASSYAGGKRYGYT
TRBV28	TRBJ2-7	ASSLFVGGLPYEQY
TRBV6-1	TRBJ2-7	ASIPAAVSYEQY
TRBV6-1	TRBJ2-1	ASSVGLVSYNEQF
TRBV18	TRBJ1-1	ASSPTTGTKNTEAF
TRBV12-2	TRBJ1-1	ASRHRGENTEAF
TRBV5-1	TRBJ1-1	ASSFPGRSETEAF
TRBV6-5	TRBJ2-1	ASSRRLAVGNEQF
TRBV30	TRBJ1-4	AWSVPEIVEKLF
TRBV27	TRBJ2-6	ASSLWSKAAGANVLT
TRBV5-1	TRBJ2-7	ASSTDKTYEQY
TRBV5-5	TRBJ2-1	ASTAIGQGTYNEQF
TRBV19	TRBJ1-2	ASSPSWTDAGSGYT
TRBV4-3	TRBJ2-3	ASSQDRTSGSYTDTQY
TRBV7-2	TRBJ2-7	ASSLASFYEQY
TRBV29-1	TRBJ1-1	SVRRGGGSSWNTEAF
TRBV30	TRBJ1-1	AWSKNTGAWEAF
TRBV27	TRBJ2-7	ASSLLSAAGGYEQY
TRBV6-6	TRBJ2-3	ASSYSTSTDTQY
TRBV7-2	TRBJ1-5	ASSSAGGQPQH
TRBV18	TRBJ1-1	ASSPRRDTEAF
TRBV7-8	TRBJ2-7	ASSFSGAGGLGEQY
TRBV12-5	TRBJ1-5	ASGLPTPYSNQPQH
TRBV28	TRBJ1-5	ASTPVYSNQPQH
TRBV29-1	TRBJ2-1	SGLPTTSSYNEQF
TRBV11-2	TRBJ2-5	ASSLGGRVQGAQY
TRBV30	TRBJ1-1	AWSTQGNTEAF
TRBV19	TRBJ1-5	ASSIWADAGQPQH
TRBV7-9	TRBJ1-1	ASSLTTGVEAF
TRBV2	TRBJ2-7	ASSRSGGAYEQY
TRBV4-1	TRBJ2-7	ASSQDSKQGNLEQY
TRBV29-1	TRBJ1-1	SVFNSRNTEAF